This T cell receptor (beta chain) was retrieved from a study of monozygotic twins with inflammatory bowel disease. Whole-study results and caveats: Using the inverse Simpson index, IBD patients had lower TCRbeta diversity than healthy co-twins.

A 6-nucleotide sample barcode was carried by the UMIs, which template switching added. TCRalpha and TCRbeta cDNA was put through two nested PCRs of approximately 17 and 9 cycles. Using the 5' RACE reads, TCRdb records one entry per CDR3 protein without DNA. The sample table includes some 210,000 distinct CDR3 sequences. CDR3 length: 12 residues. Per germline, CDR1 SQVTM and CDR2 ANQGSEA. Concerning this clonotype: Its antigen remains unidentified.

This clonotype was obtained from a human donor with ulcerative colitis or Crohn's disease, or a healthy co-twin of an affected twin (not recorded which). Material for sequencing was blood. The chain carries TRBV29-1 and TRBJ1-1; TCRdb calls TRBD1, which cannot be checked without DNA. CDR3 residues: CSVTGLNTEAFF.